This TCR beta chain was sequenced in a study of human T cells and chemical hapten exposure. Study information: Minor volume differences among pooled libraries chiefly drove per-sample TCR yield variation.

The CDR3 is 13 amino acids. V dropped 7 bases and J dropped 1 base, with 14 bases sitting between them. Germline V gene data show CDR1 as SQVTM and CDR2 as ANQGSEA. The time point denotes: patch test 3, about 24 weeks after DPC sensitization. Documented treatment: therapeutic diphenylcyclopropenone sensitization with weekly scalp DPC. This clonotype occurred a few times. TCRdb recomputed calls from the RACE reads with MiXCR, one row per CDR3 protein. The sample lists about 190,000 distinct CDR3 sequences; 24% were seen once. Sequenced material: whole blood, taken in connection with sensitization to the hapten diphenylcyclopropenone (DPC). V and J are TRBV29-1 and TRBJ2-7; a weak D match, TRBD1 (5 bases). The clonotype comes from a middle-aged woman with alopecia areata. Some clones in this sample may be carry-over from other donors' samples. The CDR3 DNA is TGCAGCGCAACACTGGACATTTCCTACGAGCAGTACTTC. Protein: CSATLDISYEQYF.